This TCR beta chain is from a study of blood T cell repertoires in COVID-19 (dated by TCRdb to between 2020 and 2021). With respect to the entire study: Samples covering the acute and convalescent phases of COVID-19 were provided by collaborators in the United States, Italy and Spain. The sample metadata nearly always contained a de-identified subject ID, COVID-19 status, age in years and sex. Deeply sampled blood TCRbeta repertoires from subjects exposed to, actively infected with, or recovered from COVID-19 were included in the dataset. The samples were drawn from the first 160 participants of the ongoing ImmuneRACE study and from roughly 1,300 subjects provided by 6 global collaborators. The material from the prospective study consisted of cDNA or gDNA derived from T cells, B-cell-depleted T cells, or PBMCs. Where available, HLA class I and class II types were taken from metadata supplied by the sample provider and were not determined by assay-based typing. The repertoires were released in a freely available public database intended as a resource for research on the immune response to SARS-CoV-2.

On this clone itself: Its antigen is currently not known. No per-base quality is available; no much larger clone lies one base away.

Each collaborating institution followed its own protocols to collect whole blood in K2EDTA tubes. Collaborator samples were shipped for TCRbeta analysis as frozen whole blood, isolated PBMCs, or DNA extracted from either sample type. General conclusions and limits of the study: The quantity of clinical and demographic metadata differed by source and by participant and was supplied without curation.

TCRbeta CDR3 regions were amplified from genomic DNA using the immunoSEQ Assay, a bias-controlled multiplex PCR. In the original analysis: The number of nucleated cells in each sample was estimated from the amplification of reference gene primers within the assay. To quantify the absolute abundance of each unique TCRbeta CDR3 rearrangement, sequence reads were collapsed and filtered. For each sample, productive Simpson clonality was calculated as the square root of Simpson's diversity index across productive rearrangements. TCRdb mirrors the immuneACCESS table, restricted to in-frame sequences. Some clones are absent from its copies; in checked studies, under half trace to an unresolved V gene, and the reason for the others is unknown. For V, J and clone size, that table is used; D and trimming come from the DNA. In this sample the table shows 100,000 or so clones, roughly 80% of which occur a single time. The biggest ten clones account for roughly 14% of the sample.

Measured from the cysteine to the phenylalanine, the CDR3 is 14 residues long. Only the CDR3 region is kept as DNA, spanning 42 bases read in frame from base 1. From V the trimming removes 5 bases and from J it removes 4 bases, while the gene matches leave 6 bases of the junction unaccounted for. The CDR1 and CDR2 encoded by the germline V gene are MGHDK and SYGVNS. The source material was peripheral blood. This chain is built from TRBV25-1 and TRBJ2-5, with TRBD2 matching 8 junction bases. The receptor was derived from a woman of 80 years or more with acute or convalescent COVID-19. CDR3 sequence: CASSSLSGIETQYF. The DNA is as follows: TGTGCCAGCAGTTCCCTTAGCGGGATAGAGACCCAGTACTTC. Where the CDR3 stops, the reference TRBV25-1 and TRBJ2-5 genes take over; the full variable domain is EADIYQTPRYLVIGTGKKITLECSQTMGHDKMYWYQQDPGMELHLIHYSYGVNSTEKGDLSSESTVSRIRTEHFPLTLESARPSHTSQYLCASSSLSGIETQYFGPGTRLLVL.